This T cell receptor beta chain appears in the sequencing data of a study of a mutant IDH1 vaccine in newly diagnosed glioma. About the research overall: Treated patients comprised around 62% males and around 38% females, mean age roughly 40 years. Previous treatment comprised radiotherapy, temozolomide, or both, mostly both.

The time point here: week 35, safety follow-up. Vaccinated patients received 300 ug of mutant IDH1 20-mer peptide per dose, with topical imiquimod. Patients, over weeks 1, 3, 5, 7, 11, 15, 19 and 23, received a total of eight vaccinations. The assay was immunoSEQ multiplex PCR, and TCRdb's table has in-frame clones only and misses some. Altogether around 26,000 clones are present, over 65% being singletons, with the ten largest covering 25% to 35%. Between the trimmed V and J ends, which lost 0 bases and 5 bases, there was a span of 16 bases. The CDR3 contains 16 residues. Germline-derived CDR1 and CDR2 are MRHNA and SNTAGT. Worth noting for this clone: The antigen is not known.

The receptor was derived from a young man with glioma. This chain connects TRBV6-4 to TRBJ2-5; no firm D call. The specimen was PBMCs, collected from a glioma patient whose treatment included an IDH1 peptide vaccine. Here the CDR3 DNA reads TGTGCCAGCAGTGACTCCCGATCCCCGCGCACGGAGACCCAGTACTTC. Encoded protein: CASSDSRSPRTETQYF.